This T cell receptor (beta chain) was identified in a study of shared clonotypes between healthy human individuals. Repertoires were generated with immunoSEQ multiplex PCR, while TCRdb's copy carries only in-frame clones and drops some. The top ten clones hold around 0.4% of a sample with about 2.4 million clones, 90% to 95% of them seen once. CDR1 and CDR2 from the germline V gene are SNHLY and FYNNEI. CDR3 size: 15 residues. Trimming shortened V by 6 bases and J by 5 bases, and 16 bases separated the two germline ends. This rearrangement joins TRBV2 to TRBJ2-2; D perhaps matches TRBD2 (6 bases). Source material: naive CD4+ T cells from PBMCs. The subset: CD45RA+ positively selected. The TCR comes from a man between 18 and 29 years old in good health. Some clones in this sample may be carry-over from other donors' samples. CDR3 loop: CASRPLSGETGELFF. CDR3 coding DNA: TGTGCCAGCAGACCATTATCGGGGGAAACCGGGGAGCTGTTTTTT.